The 32 T cell receptor beta chains listed next were all sequenced from one sample in a study of post-analysis software for immune sequencing data. Prepared TCR beta cDNA libraries contained unique molecular identifiers. In TCRdb, the PCR reads were re-called with MiXCR into one record per CDR3 protein. The sample has approximately 160,000 distinct CDR3 sequences, 25% to 35% seen once. Study-wide results and limits: Controls had lower frequencies than patients of 4 or 5 TRBV segments, which included TRBV5-6, TRBV5-1 and TRBV20-1.

Their antigens are not known. The source material was blood. The receptors shown here come from a girl under 18 with multiple sclerosis.

On this clonotype: A read error may account for a junction end that differs from germline. Here the CDR3 reads CTSSYSWASSYNEQYF. In DNA, the CDR3 is TGTACCAGCAGTTACTCTTGGGCAAGCTCCTACAATGAGCAGTACTTC. This chain links TRBV6-5 with TRBJ2-7; no clear D gene. The germline V gene has CDR1 MNHEY and CDR2 SVGAGI. The CDR3 has 16 amino acids.

This clonotype showed up just a few times. J is TRBJ2-1 and V is TRBV7-8; 7 bases line up with TRBD1. Germline V gene sequence: CDR1 SGHVS, CDR2 FQNEAQ. J was trimmed by 4 bases and V by 2 bases; bases with no gene match: 11. The CDR3 runs to 17 residues. The CDR3 spells CASSLKLPGQFYNEQFF. CDR3 sequence (DNA): TGTGCCAGCAGCTTAAAGTTGCCGGGACAGTTTTACAATGAGCAGTTCTTC.

This clonotype appeared a few times. The J gene is TRBJ1-1, the V gene TRBV7-9, with D uncertain. CDR1 is SEHNR and CDR2 is FQNEAQ in the germline V gene (reference sequence). Deletions cut 0 bases from V and 6 bases from J, with 8 bases between. This CDR3 region has 13 residues. CDR3 region: CASSLALSAEAFF. The CDR3 DNA is TGTGCCAGCAGCTTAGCGCTTTCGGCTGAAGCTTTCTTT.

There are many counts of this clonotype. This chain uses TRBV5-1 with TRBJ2-5, with 9 nucleotides matching TRBD2. This CDR3 is built from 17 residues. After removal of 0 bases from V and 0 bases from J, the junction contained 6 bases not matched to a gene. CDR1 is SGHRS, CDR2 YFSETQ, per germline. The CDR3 nucleotides read TGCGCCAGCAGCTTGGTTCGTGCTAGCGGGGACCAAGAGACCCAGTACTTC. Its protein product is CASSLVRASGDQETQYF.

Details on this clonotype: A much larger clone differs by one base, so this may be a read error. The CDR3 protein is CSVGTSGSSYNGQFF. The CDR3 DNA reads TGCAGCGTGGGGACTAGCGGTAGCTCCTACAATGGGCAGTTCTTC. The chain carries TRBV29-1 and TRBJ2-1, with 11 bases matching TRBD2. The CDR3 contains 15 residues. The germline gives CDR1 SQVTM, CDR2 ANQGSEA.

There are many counts of this clonotype. This chain uses TRBV20-1 with TRBJ2-7; 9 positions match TRBD2. CDR1 and CDR2 from the germline V gene are DFQATT and SNEGSKA (reference sequence). Trimming took 8 bases from V and 0 from J; bases not matched to a gene: 11. The CDR3 sequence is 15 residues long. CDR3 amino acids: CSSAGGGGSSYEQYF. The DNA for the CDR3 is TGCAGTTCCGCGGGAGGGGGAGGGAGCTCCTACGAGCAGTACTTC.

This rearrangement joins TRBV27 to TRBJ1-1, with a weak D call TRBD1 (5 bases). Trimming removed 4 bases from V and 5 bases from J, with 11 bases in between. From germline, CDR1 is MNHEY and CDR2 SMNVEV (reference sequence). The CDR3 runs to 13 residues. In nucleotides, the CDR3 is TGTGCCAGCAGTTGGTCCCAGGGAACTGAAGCTTTCTTT. Encoded protein: CASSWSQGTEAFF.

This clonotype was seen repeatedly, ten times or more. J is TRBJ2-7 and V is TRBV20-1, with 7 bases matching TRBD1. This CDR3 is built from 12 residues. Trimming cost V 5 bases and J 7 bases; bases outside gene matches: 8. Germline V lookup: CDR1 DFQATT, CDR2 SNEGSKA (reference sequence). The CDR3, as DNA: TGCAGTGCTTTTCGACAGGGCGTAGAGCAGTACTTC. It codes for CSAFRQGVEQYF.

This clonotype has a single count. The rearrangement links TRBV5-1 to TRBJ1-1; TRBD1 matches at 10 bases. From germline, CDR1 is SGHRS and CDR2 YFSETQ. V was clipped by 4 bases and J by 10 bases; unmatched bases: 16. The CDR3 covers 16 residues. The CDR3 region is CASSLGTGAIAGGAFF. The CDR3, as DNA: TGCGCCAGCAGCCTCGGGACAGGGGCCATAGCTGGGGGAGCTTTCTTT.

This chain connects TRBV12-5 to TRBJ1-1, with D unresolved. Trimming took off 3 bases at V and 4 bases at J, with 3 bases between the two ends. Germline values: CDR1 LGHNT, CDR2 FRNRAP. The CDR3 is 11 residues long. The CDR3, as DNA: TGTGCTAGTGGTTTCGGCACTGAAGCTTTCTTT. Translating it yields CASGFGTEAFF.

This clonotype was seen at least ten times. The V call is TRBV5-6, the J call TRBJ1-1; no clear D. Germline assignment: CDR1 SGHDT and CDR2 YYEEEE. Trimming removed 2 bases at V and 7 bases at J, with 6 bases between. This CDR3 region has 11 residues. CDR3 sequence: CASSFSFEAFF. The CDR3, as DNA: TGTGCCAGCAGCTTCTCCTTTGAAGCTTTCTTT.

There are many counts of this clonotype. J is TRBJ2-1 and V is TRBV5-1; TRBD2 aligns across 7 bases. The CDR3 consists of 15 residues. The trim removed 3 bases at V and 3 bases at J, leaving 6 bases unmatched. Germline V gene sequence: CDR1 SGHRS, CDR2 YFSETQ. The CDR3 sequence: CASSSGLADYNEQFF. CDR3 in DNA: TGCGCCAGCAGCTCTGGGCTAGCGGACTACAATGAGCAGTTCTTC.

There are many counts of this clonotype. The V and J genes are TRBV27 and TRBJ2-7; 12 positions agree with TRBD2. The CDR3 loop spans 14 amino acids. Germline V gene sequence: CDR1 MNHEY, CDR2 SMNVEV (reference sequence). After removal of 5 bases from V and 7 bases from J, the junction contained 6 bases not matched to a gene. The CDR3 DNA reads TGTGCCAGCAGTCGACTAGCGGGAGTTGTTGAGCAGTACTTC. It codes for CASSRLAGVVEQYF.

This clonotype was seen a single time. This rearrangement joins TRBV11-2 to TRBJ2-1; a weak D match, TRBD2 (6 bases). CDR1 is SGHAT, CDR2 FQNNGV, per germline. This CDR3 region has 15 residues. The ends were cut back, 3 bases at V and 8 bases at J, with 17 bases in the middle. The CDR3 protein is CASSLLLDSGHEQFF. CDR3 DNA sequence: TGTGCCAGCAGCTTGCTCCTCGATAGCGGCCATGAGCAGTTCTTC.

Regarding this clonotype: This may stem from a read error, because a much larger clone lies one nucleotide away. This chain links TRBV7-9 with TRBJ1-2; 8 bases are shared with TRBD1. The CDR3 is 13 amino acids. Germline values: CDR1 SEHNR, CDR2 FQNEAQ (reference sequence). Written as DNA, the CDR3 is TGTGCCAGCAGCTCACAGGGGGACTATGGCAACACCTTC. It encodes CASSSQGDYGNTF.

This clonotype occurred a few times. V is TRBV5-8 and J is TRBJ2-1; D is undetermined. V dropped 4 bases and J dropped 4 bases, with 12 bases sitting between them. Germline V lookup: CDR1 SGHTS, CDR2 YDEGEE. This CDR3 comprises 14 residues. As DNA, the CDR3 is TGTGCCAGCAGCCGGTTAGAATATTACAATGAGCAGTTCTTC. Translating gives CASSRLEYYNEQFF. The whole variable domain, remainder taken from reference TRBV5-8 and TRBJ2-1, is EAGVTQSPTHLIKTRGQQATLRCSPISGHTSVYWYQQALGLGLQFLLWYDEGEERNRGNFPPRFSGRQFPNYSSELNVNALELEDSALYLCASSRLEYYNEQFFGPGTRLTVL.

A remark on this clonotype: A much larger clone lies a single base off, so this may be a read error. The V and J genes are TRBV20-1 and TRBJ1-2; D is unresolved. V was pared by 0 bases and J by 6 bases, with 8 bases between. CDR1 and CDR2 from the germline V gene are DFQATT and SNEGSKA (reference sequence). The CDR3 is made up of 12 amino acids. CDR3 nucleotide sequence: TGCAGTGCTAGAGAACAGACCCATGGCTACACCTTC. Its protein is CSAREQTHGYTF.

Points on this clonotype: This may come from a read error, since a much larger clone is one base off. The genes are TRBV12-3 or TRBV12-4 and TRBJ2-5; D may be TRBD1 (6 bases). The ends were cut back, 3 bases at V and 9 bases at J, with 17 bases in the middle. CDR3 size: 14 residues. The CDR3 sequence is CASSFAGAGESQYF. The CDR3 DNA sequence: TGTGCCAGCAGTTTTGCAGGGGCCGGGGAGTCCCAGTACTTC.

The table lists this clonotype with a few counts. The rearrangement joins TRBV29-1 to TRBJ1-2, with 12 positions matching TRBD1. The CDR3 totals 13 residues. After removal of 8 bases from V and 8 bases from J, the junction contained 9 bases not matched to a gene. Looked up from germline, CDR1 is SQVTM and CDR2 is ANQGSEA. The CDR3 region has the DNA TGCAGCTTCGACCGGGACAGGGGGCGAGGCTACACCTTC. Translating it yields CSFDRDRGRGYTF.

This clonotype showed up many times. The rearrangement uses TRBV5-1 and TRBJ2-3; D is undetermined. The V end lost 5 bases, the J end lost 1 base, and 11 bases lay between the germline ends. CDR3 size: 14 residues. The V gene's germline CDR1 is SGHRS and CDR2 YFSETQ. Here the CDR3 reads CASREDGRTDTQYF. The CDR3 DNA is TGCGCCAGCAGGGAAGACGGACGCACAGATACGCAGTATTTT.

The J gene is TRBJ1-2, the V gene TRBV27, with a weak D call TRBD1 (6 bases). The germline CDR1 and CDR2 sequences are MNHEY and SMNVEV (reference sequence). This CDR3 contains 16 residues. The V and J ends lost 1 base and 7 bases respectively, with 19 bases between them. The CDR3, as DNA: TGTGCCAGCAGTTTATTGGGATTACGAGGGGGGGGTGGCTACACCTTC. Its translation is CASSLLGLRGGGGYTF.

This clonotype came up a few times. The chain combines TRBV27 with TRBJ1-1, with no clear D. The germline V gene has CDR1 MNHEY and CDR2 SMNVEV (reference sequence). With 0 bases removed from V and 0 bases from J, the gap between germline ends came to 8 bases. The CDR3 extends over 15 amino acids. CDR3 DNA: TGTGCCAGCAGTTTATCGCAGCTGATGAACACTGAAGCTTTCTTT. Amino acids: CASSLSQLMNTEAFF.

This clonotype occurred a few times. The rearrangement uses TRBV4-1 and TRBJ1-6; D remains ambiguous. CDR3 size: 15 residues. The germline gives CDR1 MGHRA, CDR2 YSYEKL. Between the trimmed V and J ends, which lost 0 bases and 11 bases, there was a span of 14 bases. The CDR3 is CASSQEGDVEAPLHF. CDR3 nucleotides: TGCGCCAGCAGCCAAGAGGGTGATGTTGAGGCACCCCTCCACTTT.

This clonotype was detected many times. The chain has TRBV6-4 and TRBJ2-1, with 11 bases lining up with TRBD2. Germline CDR1 reads MRHNA; CDR2 reads SNTAGT. V dropped 3 bases and J dropped 6; count of bases not matched to a gene: 1. The length of the CDR3 is 14 residues. The CDR3, as DNA: TGTGCCAGCAGTGAACTAGCGGGAGTCAATGAGCAGTTCTTC. This sequence encodes CASSELAGVNEQFF.

This clonotype was picked up many times. This chain joins TRBV7-6 and TRBJ2-1; 7 bases match TRBD1. V shed 1 base, J shed 6 bases, and the junction held 3 bases outside the gene matches. CDR1 and CDR2 from the germline V gene are SGHVS and FNYEAQ. The CDR3 sequence is 14 residues long. CDR3 sequence: CASSLGAGGNEQFF. CDR3 nucleotides: TGTGCCAGCAGCTTAGGGGCAGGGGGCAATGAGCAGTTCTTC. Together with reference TRBV7-6 and TRBJ2-1, the CDR3 gives the full variable domain: GAGVSQSPRYKVTKRGQDVALRCDPISGHVSLYWYRQALGQGPEFLTYFNYEAQQDKSGLPNDRFSAERPEGSISTLTIQRTEQRDSAMYRCASSLGAGGNEQFFGPGTRLTVL.

The chain couples TRBV6-1 to TRBJ2-4, with D tentatively TRBD1 (5 bases). The CDR3 is made up of 13 amino acids. The V and J ends lost 4 bases and 7 bases respectively, with 11 bases between them. The germline V gene encodes CDR1 MNHNS and CDR2 SASEGT. CDR3 nucleotide sequence: TGTGCCAGCAGTGGGCCAGGGCTCAACATTCAGTACTTC. The encoded protein is CASSGPGLNIQYF.

This clonotype was observed a few times. The rearrangement uses TRBV3-1 and TRBJ2-5, with 12 bases aligning to TRBD2. The CDR3 covers 16 residues. J lost 9 bases, V lost 1 base, and 9 bases had no gene match. Germline loops: CDR1 LGHDT, CDR2 YNNKEL (reference sequence). The CDR3 DNA is TGTGCCAGCAGCCAAGTCCAAATAGCTAGCGGGAGGGCCCAGTACTTC. It is translated as CASSQVQIASGRAQYF.

This chain joins TRBV29-1 and TRBJ1-2; D gene unclear. Germline V lookup: CDR1 SQVTM, CDR2 ANQGSEA. Trimming removed 7 bases from V and 3 bases from J, with 9 bases in between. This CDR3 comprises 11 residues. The CDR3 protein is CSGAIYYGYTF. The DNA of the CDR3 is TGCAGCGGTGCCATATACTATGGCTACACCTTC.

In this sample, this clonotype turned up a few times. A junction end diverges from the germline sequence, so it may reflect a read error. In DNA, the CDR3 is TGTGCCAGCAGCCAGGGGGTCGGCAGCGCAGAGGCCCAGTACTTC. Translated: CASSQGVGSAEAQYF. This chain connects TRBV3-1 to TRBJ2-5; possibly TRBD1 or TRBD2 for D (5 bases each). Per germline, CDR1 LGHDT and CDR2 YNNKEL (reference sequence). This CDR3 is 15 amino acids long.

A few counts support this clonotype. The genes are TRBV20-1 and TRBJ2-1; perhaps TRBD2 as D (6 bases). Trimming took 5 bases from V and 7 from J, leaving 24 bases between them. The CDR3 runs 16 residues. Germline loops: CDR1 DFQATT, CDR2 SNEGSKA (reference sequence). The CDR3 region has the DNA TGCAGTGCTGCGTTAAGGGACTTGAACCCTTGGAATGAGCAGTTCTTC. This codes for CSAALRDLNPWNEQFF.

A few counts support this clonotype. This rearrangement joins TRBV10-3 to TRBJ1-5, with no clear D. CDR1 and CDR2 from the germline V gene are ENHRY and SYGVKD. V was shortened by 1 base and J by 5 bases, with 15 bases between the two germline ends. This CDR3 comprises 16 residues. As DNA, the CDR3 is TGTGCCATCAGTGAGTTCGGCGGAGCAAGCGATCAGCCCCAGCATTTT. Amino acid sequence: CAISEFGGASDQPQHF.

The rearrangement uses TRBV3-1 and TRBJ2-1; 10 bases line up with TRBD1. Germline CDR1 is LGHDT and CDR2 is YNNKEL (reference sequence). V gave up 0 bases and J gave up 8 bases; unmatched junction bases: 4. This CDR3 region has 15 residues. CDR3 DNA: TGTGCCAGCAGCCAAGAGGGGACAGGGGACGATGAGCAGTTCTTC. Protein sequence: CASSQEGTGDDEQFF.